The 22 T cell receptor beta chains below all came from one sample that was sequenced in a study of blood T cell repertoires in COVID-19. Some clones are missing from TCRdb's copy, which holds only in-frame ones; the method was immunoSEQ multiplex PCR. The sample has fewer than 600,000 clones, 89% seen once. The material sequenced was peripheral blood. These receptors came from a man between 18 and 35 years old with COVID-19, enrolled during active disease.

The rearrangement uses TRBV4-2 and TRBJ1-2; 8 bases match TRBD1. This CDR3 has 16 amino acids. The germline CDR1 and CDR2 sequences are LGHNA and YNFKEQ. V was clipped by 4 bases and J by 7 bases; unmatched bases: 14. Written as DNA, the CDR3 is TGTGCCAGCAGCCCAGAGACAGGGGCCTCCTTTTCTGGCTACACCTTC. Translated: CASSPETGASFSGYTF.

Here the CDR3 DNA reads TGTGCCAGCAGCGCCGGGTGGGGGGGCAATCAGCCCCAGCATTTT. Translated: CASSAGWGGNQPQHF. This sequence joins TRBV9 and TRBJ1-5; D perhaps matches TRBD1 (5 bases). The V end lost 3 bases, the J end lost 2 bases, and 12 bases lay between the germline ends. Germline CDR1 and CDR2: SGDLS and YYNGEE. The CDR3 has 15 residues.

The chain combines TRBV6-5 with TRBJ2-1, with D possibly TRBD2 on 6 matching bases. The germline gives CDR1 MNHEY, CDR2 SVGAGI. The CDR3 contains 15 residues. Trimming stripped 0 bases from V and 4 bases from J, with 10 bases between. The CDR3 nucleotides are TGTGCCAGCAGTTACTCGGGTAGCGGTTACAATGAGCAGTTCTTC. Encoded protein: CASSYSGSGYNEQFF.

The V and J genes are TRBV4-1 and TRBJ1-4, with TRBD1 identical over 8 bases. Germline CDR1 is MGHRA and CDR2 is YSYEKL. This CDR3 spans 17 amino acids. The V segment lost 1 base and the J segment 3 bases; nucleotides outside the gene matches: 7. The CDR3 here is CASSQATGGRANEKLFF. The CDR3 DNA sequence: TGCGCCAGCAGCCAAGCAACAGGGGGTCGCGCTAATGAAAAACTGTTTTTT.

V gene TRBV13 combines with J gene TRBJ2-7; possibly TRBD1 for D (5 bases). This CDR3 has 14 amino acids. CDR1 and CDR2 (germline): PRHDT, FYEKMQ (reference sequence). Trimming removed 1 base at V and 2 bases at J, with 9 bases between. The CDR3 here is CASSLEGSPYEQYF. In DNA, the CDR3 is TGTGCCAGCAGCTTAGAGGGGTCCCCCTACGAGCAGTACTTC.

The rearrangement uses TRBV27 and TRBJ1-1; 7 bases align to TRBD1. The germline V gene has CDR1 MNHEY and CDR2 SMNVEV (reference sequence). CDR3 length: 15 amino acids. V lost 7 bases, J lost 4 bases, and 12 bases stayed unmatched. The CDR3 region is CASKRQGPSSTEAFF. The CDR3 DNA sequence: TGTGCCAGCAAGAGACAGGGTCCGTCTTCCACTGAAGCTTTCTTT.

The chain recombines TRBV7-9 with TRBJ1-1; possibly TRBD1 for D (5 bases). V lost 3 bases and J 7 bases, leaving 12 bases between the germline ends. Germline V gives CDR1 SEHNR, CDR2 FQNEAQ (reference sequence). The CDR3 has 13 amino acids. CDR3 loop: CASSFRQPNEAFF. CDR3 DNA sequence: TGTGCCAGCAGCTTCAGACAGCCCAATGAAGCTTTCTTT.

The rearrangement joins TRBV24-1 to TRBJ1-1; tentatively, D is TRBD1 (6 bases). Trimming shortened V by 4 bases and J by 1 base, and 21 bases separated the two germline ends. This CDR3 is built from 18 residues. Germline V gene sequence: CDR1 KGHDR, CDR2 SFDVKD. CDR3 bases: TGTGCCACCAGTGACGCTCTCCGGACAGAAAGATCGAACACTGAAGCTTTCTTT. Protein product: CATSDALRTERSNTEAFF.

The genes are TRBV24-1 and TRBJ2-7; 8 positions agree with TRBD1. The V and J ends lost 2 bases and 2 bases, in that order; junction bases with no gene match: 16. The CDR3 is 19 residues long. In germline, CDR1 is KGHDR, CDR2 SFDVKD. CDR3 bases: TGTGCCACCAGTGATTGGGCGGCAGGGGGCTATAGCAAACCCTACGAGCAGTACTTC. Translation: CATSDWAAGGYSKPYEQYF.

The rearrangement links TRBV11-3 to TRBJ2-1, with D perhaps matching TRBD2 (5 bases). Trimming shortened V by 2 bases and J by 2 bases, and 10 bases separated the two germline ends. This CDR3 comprises 15 residues. Germline V gene lookup returns CDR1 SGHNT and CDR2 YENEEA. DNA for the CDR3: TGTGCCAGCAGCTTAAGAGGGAGTACCTACAATGAGCAGTTCTTC. It encodes CASSLRGSTYNEQFF.

This chain's CDR3 is CASSPSPTQTGLVGGEQFF. The DNA for the CDR3 is TGTGCCAGTAGTCCATCGCCTACCCAGACAGGGTTGGTGGGTGGTGAGCAGTTCTTC. The rearrangement joins TRBV19 to TRBJ2-1; TRBD1 agrees at 7 bases. Trimming cost V 5 bases and J 9 bases; bases outside gene matches: 25. In germline, CDR1 is LNHDA, CDR2 SQIVND (reference sequence). This CDR3 spans 19 amino acids.

This chain joins TRBV7-6 and TRBJ2-2; 10 bases are a match to TRBD2. The CDR3 contains 16 residues. CDR1 SGHVS and CDR2 FNYEAQ come from the germline V gene. The trim removed 1 base at V and 5 bases at J, leaving 4 bases unmatched. The CDR3 loop is CASSLVVLAGTGELFF. The DNA of the CDR3 is TGTGCCAGCAGCTTAGTGGTACTAGCGGGAACCGGGGAGCTGTTTTTT.

The V gene is TRBV7-2, the J gene TRBJ2-7; possibly TRBD1 for D (6 bases). The CDR3 extends over 15 amino acids. CDR1 and CDR2 from the germline V gene are SGHTA and FQGNSA. Trimming removed 5 bases from V and 4 bases from J, with 18 bases in between. The CDR3 DNA sequence: TGTGCCAGCAGCCCACAGGGTCAGACGGGGTACGAGCAGTACTTC. Encoded protein: CASSPQGQTGYEQYF.

In its sample, this clone was seen once. The CDR3 spells CASSEWGTGVSPLHF. DNA for the CDR3: TGTGCCAGCAGTGAATGGGGGACAGGTGTCTCACCCCTCCACTTT. The chain combines TRBV2 with TRBJ1-6; TRBD1 agrees at 8 bases. With V trimmed by 2 bases and J by 10 bases, 7 bases remained unmatched. This CDR3 spans 15 amino acids. CDR1 and CDR2 (germline): SNHLY, FYNNEI.

The chain couples TRBV7-6 to TRBJ2-2; 8 nucleotides align to TRBD2. Trimming at V came to 1 base and at J to 6 bases, leaving 10 bases not matched to a gene. Germline V gives CDR1 SGHVS, CDR2 FNYEAQ. The CDR3 consists of 17 residues. The CDR3 protein is CASSLDEGGGHSGELFF. CDR3 sequence (DNA): TGTGCCAGCAGCTTAGATGAAGGCGGGGGGCATTCCGGGGAGCTGTTTTTT. Full variable domain (rest looked up from reference TRBV7-6 and TRBJ2-2): GAGVSQSPRYKVTKRGQDVALRCDPISGHVSLYWYRQALGQGPEFLTYFNYEAQQDKSGLPNDRFSAERPEGSISTLTIQRTEQRDSAMYRCASSLDEGGGHSGELFFGEGSRLTVL.

The chain recombines TRBV4-2 with TRBJ2-2; TRBD2 agrees at 10 bases. This CDR3 comprises 18 residues. The V gene's germline CDR1 is LGHNA and CDR2 YNFKEQ. V lost 0 bases, J lost 7 bases, and 11 bases stayed unmatched. CDR3: CASSQEASGSITGGELFF. The CDR3 nucleotides are TGTGCCAGCAGCCAAGAGGCTAGCGGGAGTATAACAGGCGGGGAGCTGTTTTTT.

This clone has only a few counts. The J gene is TRBJ1-3, the V gene TRBV3-1 (or the pseudogene TRBV3-2); a possible D gene is TRBD1 (6 bases). CDR3 size: 17 residues. Germline V lookup: CDR1 LGHDT, CDR2 YNNKEL (reference sequence). Trimming cost V 1 base and J 2 bases, with 15 bases left between them. CDR3 region: CASSQVQGLVTGNTIYF. The DNA for the CDR3 is TGTGCCAGCAGCCAAGTGCAGGGGTTAGTGACTGGAAACACCATATATTTT.

The V and J genes are TRBV2 and TRBJ2-7; 15 bases match TRBD2. The J segment lost 6 bases and the V segment lost 3 bases, leaving 9 bases of the junction unmatched. Germline lookup yields CDR1 SNHLY and CDR2 FYNNEI. The CDR3 extends over 17 amino acids. CDR3 nucleotide sequence: TGTGCCAGCAGTGATATGGGACTAGCGGGGGGCCACCGCGAGCAGTACTTC. Translation: CASSDMGLAGGHREQYF.

The chain links TRBV21-1 to TRBJ2-7; the table's D call, TRBD1, was not checked against the DNA. TRBV21-1 is noted as a pseudogene. The CDR3 loop spans 16 amino acids. In nucleotides, the CDR3 is TGTGCCAGCAGCAAACCCGCGCACAGGGGGCCCGACGAGCAGTACTTC. This gives the protein CASSKPAHRGPDEQYF.

The CDR3 is CATSDGYGGHSRSGRWNEQFF. The CDR3 nucleotides read TGTGCCACCAGTGATGGTTACGGGGGACATTCGCGGAGCGGGAGGTGGAATGAGCAGTTCTTC. The genes are TRBV24-1 and TRBJ2-1, with TRBD2 matching 9 bases. The germline V gene has CDR1 KGHDR and CDR2 SFDVKD. There are 21 residues in the CDR3. The ends lost 3 bases at V and 7 bases at J; junction bases unmatched: 24.

This CDR3 is CASSHDRVGEQFF. In nucleotides, the CDR3 is TGCGCCAGCAGCCATGACAGGGTAGGTGAGCAGTTCTTC. The rearrangement links TRBV4-1 to TRBJ2-1; the match to TRBD1 covers 7 bases. CDR1 and CDR2 from the germline V gene are MGHRA and YSYEKL. The CDR3 runs to 13 residues. After removal of 3 bases from V and 9 bases from J, the junction contained 5 bases not matched to a gene.

The chain links TRBV19 to TRBJ1-4, with 7 bases fitting TRBD1. Germline V gene data show CDR1 as LNHDA and CDR2 as SQIVND (reference sequence). The junction had 6 bases not matched to a gene; V was cut back by 7 bases and J by 4 bases. This CDR3 region has 14 residues. CDR3 protein: CASTPRGVNEKLFF. CDR3 in DNA: TGTGCCAGTACCCCCAGGGGGGTTAATGAAAAACTGTTTTTT.